These T cell receptor beta chains were read from a single sample in a study of control samples from healthy donors and cancer patients. The data were produced by immunoSEQ multiplex PCR, yet TCRdb's version contains in-frame clones alone and is incomplete. The sample has about 180,000 clones, 90% to 95% seen once. Sequencing was performed on blood. These receptors were obtained from a man aged 30-40 years in good health. Both conserved end residues are part of each CDR3. The D gene is left open where the match is weak. A row's size may be missing; if present it is once, few, many or a size class.

V gene: TRBV27
clone size: -
J gene: TRBJ2-7
D gene: TRBD1
CDR3 protein: CASRTQGAYEQYF
CDR3 DNA: TGTGCCAGCCGAACTCAGGGGGCCTACGAGCAGTACTTC

V gene: TRBV30
clone size: -
J gene: TRBJ2-3
D gene: -
CDR3 protein: CALGARTDTQYF
CDR3 DNA: TGTGCTTTAGGAGCTCGCACAGATACGCAGTATTTT

V gene: TRBV2
clone size: -
J gene: TRBJ1-1
D gene: -
CDR3 protein: CASMARGMNTEAFF
CDR3 DNA: TGTGCCAGCATGGCTCGGGGAATGAACACTGAAGCTTTCTTT

V gene: TRBV27
clone size: -
J gene: TRBJ2-2
D gene: -
CDR3 protein: CASSPQNTGELFF
CDR3 DNA: TGTGCCAGCAGTCCACAAAACACCGGGGAGCTGTTTTTT

V gene: TRBV28
clone size: -
J gene: TRBJ2-5
D gene: TRBD1
CDR3 protein: CASRPDRKGRQETQYF
CDR3 DNA: TGTGCCAGCAGACCGGACAGGAAGGGGAGACAAGAGACCCAGTACTTC

V gene: TRBV2
clone size: -
J gene: TRBJ1-1
D gene: -
CDR3 protein: CASSERSRGNTEAFF
CDR3 DNA: TGTGCCAGCAGTGAAAGGTCGCGGGGGAACACTGAAGCTTTCTTT

V gene: TRBV21-1
clone size: -
J gene: TRBJ1-5
D gene: -
CDR3 protein: CASSKVGDRLMDQPQHF
CDR3 DNA: TGTGCCAGCAGCAAAGTAGGGGACAGGCTAATGGATCAGCCCCAGCATTTT

V gene: TRBV6-6
clone size: once
J gene: TRBJ2-1
D gene: TRBD2
CDR3 protein: CASSPGDSFQGLAGEPLSLNEQFF
CDR3 DNA: TGTGCCAGCAGTCCCGGGGACAGCTTTCAAGGACTAGCGGGAGAGCCCCTCTCCTTGAATGAGCAGTTCTTC

V gene: TRBV28
clone size: -
J gene: TRBJ2-1
D gene: -
CDR3 protein: CASSLVGSYNEQFF
CDR3 DNA: TGTGCCAGCAGTTTGGTAGGATCCTACAATGAGCAGTTCTTC

V gene: TRBV19
clone size: once
J gene: TRBJ2-7
D gene: -
CDR3 protein: CASRGNTYEQYF
CDR3 DNA: TGTGCCAGTAGGGGCAATACCTACGAGCAGTACTTC

V gene: TRBV30
clone size: -
J gene: TRBJ2-2
D gene: TRBD2
CDR3 protein: CAWSVPQAGGPGELFF
CDR3 DNA: TGTGCCTGGAGTGTACCCCAGGCGGGGGGGCCCGGGGAGCTGTTTTTT

V gene: TRBV12-3/TRBV12-4
clone size: -
J gene: TRBJ1-2
D gene: -
CDR3 protein: CASSLNREVGYTF
CDR3 DNA: TGTGCCAGCAGTTTAAACAGGGAAGTAGGCTACACCTTC

V gene: TRBV5-1
clone size: once
J gene: TRBJ2-3
D gene: -
CDR3 protein: CASSADLDTQYF
CDR3 DNA: TGCGCCAGCAGCGCAGACTTAGATACGCAGTATTTT

V gene: TRBV4-3
clone size: -
J gene: TRBJ1-2
D gene: -
CDR3 protein: CASSQEQLTPYGYTF
CDR3 DNA: TGCGCCAGCAGCCAAGAACAGCTAACCCCCTATGGCTACACCTTC

V gene: TRBV24-1
clone size: few
J gene: TRBJ2-1
D gene: TRBD1
CDR3 protein: CATSDQTGASNEQFF
CDR3 DNA: TGTGCCACCAGTGATCAGACAGGGGCCTCGAATGAGCAGTTCTTC

V gene: TRBV23-1
clone size: -
J gene: TRBJ1-5
D gene: -
CDR3 protein: CASSQGVCNQPQHF
CDR3 DNA: TGCGCCAGCAGTCAAGGTGTTTGCAATCAGCCCCAGCATTTT

V gene: TRBV9
clone size: -
J gene: TRBJ2-7
D gene: -
CDR3 protein: CASSVSGGRAYEQYF
CDR3 DNA: TGTGCCAGCAGCGTAAGTGGAGGGAGAGCCTACGAGCAGTACTTC

V gene: TRBV12-3/TRBV12-4
clone size: once
J gene: TRBJ1-2
D gene: -
CDR3 protein: CATLAEGYTF
CDR3 DNA: TGTGCCACCCTCGCTGAAGGCTACACCTTC

V gene: TRBV2
clone size: -
J gene: TRBJ1-5
D gene: TRBD1
CDR3 protein: CASNDRDRNQPQHF
CDR3 DNA: TGTGCCAGCAATGACAGGGACCGCAATCAGCCCCAGCATTTT

V gene: TRBV2
clone size: -
J gene: TRBJ1-5
D gene: -
CDR3 protein: CASSPDNSNQPQHF
CDR3 DNA: TGTGCCAGCAGCCCCGACAACTCGAATCAGCCCCAGCATTTT

V gene: TRBV19
clone size: -
J gene: TRBJ1-2
D gene: -
CDR3 protein: CASSSGDGYTF
CDR3 DNA: TGTGCCAGTAGCTCTGGGGATGGCTACACCTTC

V gene: TRBV10-3
clone size: -
J gene: TRBJ2-5
D gene: -
CDR3 protein: CAISGGRGQETQYF
CDR3 DNA: TGTGCCATCAGTGGAGGAAGGGGCCAAGAGACCCAGTACTTC